This is a list of T cell receptor beta chains from one sample in a study of blood T cell repertoires in COVID-19. Generated by immunoSEQ multiplex PCR, the TCRdb table keeps only in-frame clones and is missing some. Of 150,000 to 200,000 clones in the sample, about 86% are singletons; the top ten hold 3% to 4%. The sample consisted of peripheral blood. The receptors stem from a woman aged 70-85 years with acute or convalescent COVID-19. Each CDR3 is given with its conserved first and last residue.

TRBV6-5	TRBJ2-3	CASRGGSGNTDTQYF
TRBV6-5	TRBJ1-1	CASSYTEANTEAFF
TRBV27	TRBJ1-2	CASSRQSSYGYTF
TRBV19	TRBJ2-2	CASEDSTNTGELFF
TRBV15	TRBJ2-7	CATSRKSGVSSYEQYF
TRBV30	TRBJ1-2	CAWVEYYGYTF
TRBV11-2	TRBJ1-5	CASSHSGNNQPQHF
TRBV7-9	TRBJ2-1	CASSAPGTGYNEQFF
TRBV19	TRBJ1-1	CATRTGRNTEAFF
TRBV5-1	TRBJ2-3	CASSLSGSTDTQYF
TRBV4-1	TRBJ1-2	CASSQDYGQRNYGYTF
TRBV7-8	TRBJ2-1	CASSFRLAGVGKGEQFF
TRBV5-5	TRBJ1-1	CASSLAPGFRAEAFF
TRBV20-1	TRBJ1-2	CSASALRNYGYTF
TRBV7-2	TRBJ1-2	CASSRGGQGARGYTF
TRBV6-5	TRBJ1-5	CASSSDRLNQPQHF
TRBV7-9	TRBJ2-1	CASSLPSRDTSYNEQFF
TRBV20-1	TRBJ2-7	CSASRGTAIREQYF
TRBV11-2	TRBJ2-1	CASSLGLLNEQFF
TRBV6-5	TRBJ1-4	CASEVSLSEKLFF
TRBV6-2/TRBV6-3	TRBJ2-7	CASSYGTGPGGSYEQYF
TRBV28	TRBJ1-5	CASSSTYPGQPQHF
TRBV7-9	TRBJ2-3	CASSPGTGRQRDTQYF
TRBV14	TRBJ1-1	CASSQDSDTEAFF
TRBV6-2/TRBV6-3	TRBJ1-1	CASSPPGTWNTEAFF
TRBV19	TRBJ2-2	CASRRDNANTGELFF
TRBV28	TRBJ2-5	CASSLPRTSGQETQYF
TRBV10-3	TRBJ1-6	CAISESTGGSYNSPLHF
TRBV5-1	TRBJ2-1	CASSLQRNTGSNEQFF
TRBV2	TRBJ2-1	CASSNDILPYNEQFF
TRBV5-5	TRBJ2-5	CASSLLVGGSETQYF
TRBV6-2/TRBV6-3	TRBJ2-7	CASSYQTLRTGLANSYEQYF
TRBV28	TRBJ1-4	CASSLFDRDDEKLFF
TRBV30	TRBJ1-1	CAWSRAGNTEAFF
TRBV19	TRBJ1-2	CASSTTGTNYGYTF